Described below is a single T cell receptor (beta chain) sequence and its context. Its target is not known. Here immunoSEQ multiplex PCR was the method, and the copy in TCRdb shows in-frame clones only, minus some. The table includes fewer than 400,000 clones, about 74% detected once. These data are taken from a study of shared clonotypes between healthy human individuals. Study overall: With ages of 18 to 49, the donors were two women and a few men. General study findings and limits: Inspection by rarefaction showed sorted-subset sequencing to be incomplete despite large depth.

V was trimmed by 6 bases and J by 6 bases, leaving 11 bases between them. CDR3 length: 13 residues. Germline V CDR1 and CDR2: WNHNN, SYGVQD (reference sequence). J is TRBJ2-2 and V is TRBV10-1; either TRBD1 or TRBD2 may fit D (5 bases each). Material: memory CD4+ T cells sorted from blood. This sample's subset: CD45RA-negative fraction. The sequence came from a man aged 30 to 39 in good health. The CDR3 DNA reads TGCGCCAGCAGCGGGGCCCGGCCCGGGGAGCTGTTTTTT. It codes for CASSGARPGELFF.